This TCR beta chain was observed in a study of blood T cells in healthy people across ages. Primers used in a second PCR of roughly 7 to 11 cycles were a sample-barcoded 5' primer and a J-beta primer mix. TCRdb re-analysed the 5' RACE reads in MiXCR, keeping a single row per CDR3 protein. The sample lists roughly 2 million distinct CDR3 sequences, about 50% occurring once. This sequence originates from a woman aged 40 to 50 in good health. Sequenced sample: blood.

The DNA of the CDR3 is TGTGCCAGCAGTTACAGACTAGCTACCGGGGCCAACGTCCTGACTTTC. Protein sequence: CASSYRLATGANVLTF. The chain recombines TRBV6-2 or TRBV6-3 with TRBJ2-6, with 7 bases that match TRBD2. Losses at the gene ends were 2 bases for V and 4 bases for J; bases not matched to a gene: 5. Germline loops: CDR1 MNHEY, CDR2 SVGEGT. The CDR3 has 16 residues.